Detailed here is one T cell receptor (beta chain). The antigen this receptor binds is unknown. From each donor, a 2.5 ml peripheral blood sample was drawn into PAXgene tubes and stored at -80 degrees C. Without T cell sorting, total RNA was isolated from whole blood using the PAXgene blood miRNA kit on an automated QIAcube. Peripheral blood from monozygotic twin pairs who were concordant or discordant for inflammatory bowel disease underwent deep TCRalpha and TCRbeta repertoire profiling using unique molecular barcoding. Smoking habits were recorded for all twin pairs, and each individual was classified as a current, former or never smoker. In the germline V gene, CDR1 corresponds to SGHDN and CDR2 to FVKESK. The CDR3 measures 15 amino acids from cysteine to phenylalanine. The entry carries no DNA sequence. This sample was included in a study of monozygotic twins with inflammatory bowel disease (dated by TCRdb to about 2019). For the study in its entirety: The complete study included about 30 monozygotic twin pairs: 19 IBD-discordant Danish pairs and nine German pairs, of which four were IBD-concordant and five were IBD-discordant. The search for disease-associated traits relied mainly on comparing, within discordant pairs, IBD patients with their genetically identical healthy co-twins. Each individual had, on average, about 151 000 unique TCRalpha sequences and 181 000 unique TCRbeta sequences available for analysis.

The library was obtained by 5' RACE. Each TCR library was prepared from about 4,000 ng of total RNA. For each sample, cDNA was synthesized in eight separate reactions using SMARTScribe reverse transcriptase. During cDNA synthesis, template switching was used to introduce unique molecular identifiers that contained a 6-nucleotide sample barcode. Two nested PCRs of roughly 15 and 9 cycles amplified the TCRalpha and TCRbeta cDNA, and bead purification followed each PCR. Before amplification, cDNA was treated with uracil DNA-glycosylase and purified using the QIAquick PCR purification kit. In the second PCR, Illumina TruSeq-compatible adapters and sample-specific barcodes were added. Library quality and concentration were assessed using TapeStation and Qubit, and approximately 5 ng of each library was pooled. Pooled libraries were sequenced on an Illumina HiSeq2500 single-index Rapid Run with 2 x 100 bp reads and custom sequencing primers. On the authors' methods: UMI-based consensus assembly with MiGEC version 1.2.6 was used to correct PCR and sequencing errors. MiXCR version 2.1.1 handled V(D)J alignment, clonotype assembly and CDR3 extraction. To normalise gene usage, clonotype sharing and MAIT/NKT TCR abundance, the analysis used the top 1000, 10 000 and 20 000 clonotypes per sample. Diversity was computed as the inverse Simpson index with the vegan R package after downsampling to 27 000 UMIs. Paired Mann-Whitney U tests were applied to discordant twin pairs, with Benjamini-Hochberg correction for multiple testing. After the reads were reprocessed by TCRdb, one entry was made per CDR3 protein sequence, with no DNA. These V and J calls originate from TCRdb's pipeline instead of the authors' own analysis. The sample table on file contains 350,000 to 400,000 distinct CDR3 sequences. The top ten clones comprise 2.5% to 3% of the sample.

What the research found in general, with its limitations: A decrease in TCRbeta repertoire diversity, as measured by inverse Simpson index, was observed in IBD patients compared with their healthy co-twins. Compared with healthy twins, IBD patients had fewer clonotypes in common with other individuals, a difference most pronounced in patients showing signs of disease activity. The analysis was unable to tell different T cell subtypes apart. Because patients received different immunosuppressive treatments, the repertoires may have picked up extra background noise and variability between individuals. No single strong signal or clonotype linked to IBD turned up in the results, so the idea that one exists was not supported. Repertoire similarity did not differ between concordant and discordant twins, which could be due to limited statistical power.

This chain is built from TRBV14 and TRBJ2-7; TCRdb proposes TRBD2, but this gene call is untestable without DNA. Sequenced: blood. The sequence came from a human donor with ulcerative colitis or Crohn's disease, or a healthy co-twin of an affected twin (not recorded which). The CDR3 protein sequence reads: CASSQTSGREEEQYF.